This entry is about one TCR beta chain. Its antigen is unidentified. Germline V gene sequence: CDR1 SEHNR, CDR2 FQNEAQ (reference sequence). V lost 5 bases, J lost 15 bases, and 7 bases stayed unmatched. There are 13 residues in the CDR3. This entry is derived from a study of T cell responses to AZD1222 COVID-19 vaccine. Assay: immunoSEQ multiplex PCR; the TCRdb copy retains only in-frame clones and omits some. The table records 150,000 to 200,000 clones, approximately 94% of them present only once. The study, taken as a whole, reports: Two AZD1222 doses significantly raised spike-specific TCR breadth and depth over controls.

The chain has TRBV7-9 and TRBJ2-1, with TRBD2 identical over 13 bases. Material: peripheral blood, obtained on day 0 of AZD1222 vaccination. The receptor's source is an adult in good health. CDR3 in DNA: TGTGCCAGCAGCCGGACTAGCGGGAGACCTCCGTTCTTC. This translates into CASSRTSGRPPFF. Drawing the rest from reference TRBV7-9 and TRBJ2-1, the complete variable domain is DTGVSQNPRHKITKRGQNVTFRCDPISEHNRLYWYRQTLGQGPEFLTYFQNEAQLEKSRLLSDRFSAERPKGSFSTLEIQRTEQGDSAMYLCASSRTSGRPPFFGPGTRLTVL.